This entry is about one T cell receptor beta chain. Its antigen specificity is not known. No much larger clone exists at a distance of one base, and base qualities are not known. The entry originates in a study of blood T cell repertoires in COVID-19 (dated by TCRdb to the early 2020s). Background on the whole study: Samples from collaborators originated in the United States, Italy and Spain and spanned both the acute and convalescent phases of COVID-19. The prospective study material was composed of cDNA or gDNA derived from T cells, B-cell-depleted T cells, or PBMCs. The dataset comprised deeply sampled blood TCRbeta repertoires from subjects exposed to, actively infected with, or recovered from COVID-19. The repertoires were released in a freely available public database meant as a resource for research on the immune response to SARS-CoV-2. Samples came from the ongoing ImmuneRACE study (first 160 participants) plus 1,254 subjects from 6 global collaborators. The sample metadata nearly always contained a de-identified subject ID, COVID-19 status, age in years and sex. Where HLA class I and class II types were available, the types were taken from metadata supplied by the sample provider, not from assay-based typing. Overall study results and their limits: The amount of clinical and demographic metadata varied by source and participant and was provided uncurated.

V is cut by 2 bases and J by 5 bases, and the space between the germline ends is 24 bases. Per the germline V gene, SGHAT is the CDR1 and FQNNGV is the CDR2. Inclusive of the bounding cysteine and phenylalanine, the CDR3 is 18 residues long. The kept DNA is CDR3 alone, 54 bases in frame from the first base. One collaborating source in Seattle enrolled patients during active infection and followed them longitudinally through the course of disease. Collaborating institutions collected whole blood in K2EDTA tubes following their own protocols. For TCRbeta analysis, collaborator samples were shipped as frozen whole blood, as isolated PBMCs, or as DNA extracted from either sample type. TCRbeta CDR3 regions were amplified from genomic DNA by means of the immunoSEQ Assay, a bias-controlled multiplex PCR. Under the source paper's analysis protocol: Nucleated cell counts per sample were estimated from amplification of reference gene primers within the assay. To quantify the absolute abundance of each unique TCRbeta CDR3 rearrangement, sequence reads were collapsed and filtered. For each sample, productive Simpson clonality was calculated as the square root of Simpson's diversity index over productive rearrangements. In TCRdb, the immuneACCESS table is reduced to in-frame sequences with V and J assigned. These tables do not hold every clone; where another copy was compared, an unresolved V gene accounts for under half, and the others remain unexplained. V, J and clone size are taken as reported in that table, and D and trimming were inferred from the DNA itself. Within this sample are about 160,000 clones, with 80% to 90% of them counted one time only. The ten largest clonotypes hold more than 5% of the sample.

The specimen was peripheral blood. This receptor was obtained from a woman between 50 and 59 years old with COVID-19, enrolled during active disease. The rearranged chain carries TRBV11-2 and TRBJ2-5; perhaps TRBD2 is the D gene, with 6 bases matching. The CDR3 region: CASSLWRAGGAPAETQYF. Read as DNA, the sequence is TGTGCCAGCAGCTTATGGAGGGCGGGCGGGGCCCCAGCCGAGACCCAGTACTTC.